The T cell receptor beta chain under discussion was sequenced for a study of beta chain features in type 1 diabetes. Study-level findings and limits: Shortening that was moderate but significant affected the TCRB CDR3s of Type 1 diabetes patients in all four CD4+ subsets.

What was sequenced were expressed TCRB transcripts, since all of the isolated RNA had been reverse transcribed. Data came from immunoSEQ multiplex PCR; TCRdb stores just in-frame clones and leaves some out. This table holds about 16,000 clones, roughly 70% found once. Note on this clone: Antigen: not known.

The CDR3 totals 15 residues. The J segment lost 5 bases and the V segment lost 1 base, leaving 4 bases of the junction unmatched. Germline V gene data show CDR1 as SNHLY and CDR2 as FYNNEI. The J gene is TRBJ2-3, the V gene TRBV2; TRBD1 matches 9 bases. The sequenced sample was stem cell memory CD4+ T cells from blood. The clonotype comes from a man aged 25 to 40 with type 1 diabetes. The CDR3 reads CASSEEGQGGDTQYF. For the CDR3, the DNA is TGTGCCAGCAGTGAAGAGGGACAGGGAGGAGATACGCAGTATTTT. Using reference TRBV2 and TRBJ2-3 for the parts outside the CDR3, the full variable domain is EPEVTQTPSHQVTQMGQEVILRCVPISNHLYFYWYRQILGQKVEFLVSFYNNEISEKSEIFDDQFSVERPDGSNFTLKIRSTKLEDSAMYFCASSEEGQGGDTQYFGPGTRLTVL.